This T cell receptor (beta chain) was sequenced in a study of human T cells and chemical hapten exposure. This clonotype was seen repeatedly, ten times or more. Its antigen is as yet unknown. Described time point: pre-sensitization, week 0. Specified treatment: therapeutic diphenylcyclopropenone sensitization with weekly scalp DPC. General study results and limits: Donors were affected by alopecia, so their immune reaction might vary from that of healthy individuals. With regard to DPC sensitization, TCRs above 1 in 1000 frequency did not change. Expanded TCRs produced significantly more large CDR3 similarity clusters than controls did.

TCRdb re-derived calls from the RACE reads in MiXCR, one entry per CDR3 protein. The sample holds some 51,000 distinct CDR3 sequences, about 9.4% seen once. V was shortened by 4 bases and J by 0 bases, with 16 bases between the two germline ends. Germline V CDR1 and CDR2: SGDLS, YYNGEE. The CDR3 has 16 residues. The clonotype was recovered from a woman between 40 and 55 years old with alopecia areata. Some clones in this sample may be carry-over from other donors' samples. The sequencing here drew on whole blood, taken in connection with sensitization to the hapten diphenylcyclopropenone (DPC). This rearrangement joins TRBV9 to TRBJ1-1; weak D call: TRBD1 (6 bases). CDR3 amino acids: CASSPSGGQMNTEAFF. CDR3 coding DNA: TGTGCCAGCAGCCCTTCCGGGGGGCAAATGAACACTGAAGCTTTCTTT.